This T cell receptor (beta chain) was captured by sequencing in a study of control samples from healthy donors and cancer patients. Libraries were prepared by immunoSEQ multiplex PCR; TCRdb keeps only in-frame clonotypes and omits some of them. This sample has 250,000 to 300,000 clones, with about four fifths found just once. The V gene end was trimmed by 5 bases and the J gene end by 4 bases; junction bases not matched to a gene: 5. The germline V gene has CDR1 SNHLY and CDR2 FYNNEI. The CDR3 loop spans 14 amino acids. This sequence was found in a woman aged 55 to 70 with lung cancer. Specimen: PBMCs. The V and J genes are TRBV2 and TRBJ1-2; the match to TRBD1 covers 9 bases. The CDR3 region is CASSPGTGSYGYTF. For the CDR3, the DNA is TGTGCCAGCAGTCCCGGGACAGGGTCCTATGGCTACACCTTC.